The present TCR beta chain was sequenced within a study of OX40 agonist ivuxolimab in advanced cancers. The method was immunoSEQ multiplex PCR; TCRdb's version includes in-frame clones alone and lacks a portion of them. Found here are roughly 60,000 clones, 86% of them singletons; the top ten hold 1.1%. This TCR derives from an adult with an advanced solid tumor such as melanoma, head and neck, liver or kidney cancer. Sequenced material: CD4+ or CD8+ T cells sorted from blood, taken in a trial of the OX40 agonist ivuxolimab.

CDR3 sequence reads: CASSLLAGTGAGLTQYF. CDR3 DNA: TGTGCCAGCAGTTTATTAGCGGGAACAGGGGCAGGTCTTACGCAGTATTTT. The V gene is TRBV28, the J gene TRBJ2-3; possibly TRBD2 for D (8 bases). The CDR3 has 17 residues. The germline V and J ends were trimmed by 1 base and 8 bases, with 22 bases remaining between them. CDR1 and CDR2 from the germline V gene are MDHEN and SYDVKM.